This T cell receptor (beta chain) appears in the sequencing data of a study of cytomegalovirus exposure and HLA in healthy donors. Study details: An early release of data contained 80 million to 85 million unique TCRs, which came from HLA-typed donors. Study-wide points: Analysis performed later found roughly 18,000 TCR beta sequences associated with HLA alleles at 0.05 false discovery rate.

A word on this clone: Its target is unknown.

Both 60 Vbeta primers and 13 Jbeta primers went into the PCR. TCRdb's table, derived via immunoSEQ multiplex PCR, lists solely in-frame clones and lacks some. The table includes some 130,000 clones, roughly 85% detected once. Germline assignment: CDR1 SGDLS and CDR2 YYNGEE. The CDR3 sequence is 15 residues long. The V segment lost 4 bases and the J segment 6 bases; nucleotides outside the gene matches: 7. The study sampled nominally healthy donors, though unrecorded immune exposures were likely. The chain is built from TRBV9 and TRBJ2-1; TRBD2 matches at 10 bases. This TCR was recovered from a man aged 35 to 55 in good health and CMV-seropositive. Source material: PBMCs. This CDR3 reads CASSSTSGASNEQFF. In DNA, the CDR3 is TGTGCCAGCAGCAGCACTAGCGGGGCGAGCAATGAGCAGTTCTTC.